The subject of this entry is one TCR beta chain. Its antigen is not identified. This entry is derived from a study of OX40 agonist ivuxolimab in advanced cancers. Background on the study: Previous treatment with anti-PD-1, anti-PD-L1 or anti-CTLA-4 therapy was allowed; 30% to 50% had received some.

TCRdb's table, derived via immunoSEQ multiplex PCR, lists solely in-frame clones and lacks some. Found here are 23,000 or so clones, roughly three quarters of them singletons; the top ten hold 1.4% to 1.5%. Study outcomes and limitations: CD8+ T cells averaged more expanded clones than CD4+. Low normalized clonal expansion also occurred in some nonresponding patients.

This CDR3 is built from 15 residues. V dropped 0 bases and J dropped 5 bases, with 13 bases sitting between them. J is TRBJ2-5 and V is TRBV23-1, with unresolved D. TRBV23-1 is an ORF, with its function uncertain. The sample consisted of CD4+ or CD8+ T cells sorted from blood, taken in a trial of the OX40 agonist ivuxolimab. This receptor was identified in an adult with an advanced solid tumor such as melanoma, head and neck, liver or kidney cancer. CDR3 sequence: CASSQSGVGQETQYF. The CDR3 nucleotides read TGCGCCAGCAGTCAATCTGGTGTAGGTCAGGAGACCCAGTACTTC.